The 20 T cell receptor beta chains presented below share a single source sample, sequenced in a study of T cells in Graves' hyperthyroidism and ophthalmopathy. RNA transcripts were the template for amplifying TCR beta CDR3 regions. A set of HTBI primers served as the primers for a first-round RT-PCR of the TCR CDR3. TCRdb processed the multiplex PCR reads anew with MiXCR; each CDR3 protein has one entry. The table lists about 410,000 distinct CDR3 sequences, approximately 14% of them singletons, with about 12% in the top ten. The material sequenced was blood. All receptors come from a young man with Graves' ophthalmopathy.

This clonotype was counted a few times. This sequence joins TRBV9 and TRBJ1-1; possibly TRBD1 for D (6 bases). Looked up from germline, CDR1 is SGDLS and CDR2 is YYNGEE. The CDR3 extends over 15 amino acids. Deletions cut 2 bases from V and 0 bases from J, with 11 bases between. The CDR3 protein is CASSVPGHMNTEAFF. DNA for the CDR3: TGTGCCAGCAGCGTCCCGGGACATATGAACACTGAAGCTTTCTTT.

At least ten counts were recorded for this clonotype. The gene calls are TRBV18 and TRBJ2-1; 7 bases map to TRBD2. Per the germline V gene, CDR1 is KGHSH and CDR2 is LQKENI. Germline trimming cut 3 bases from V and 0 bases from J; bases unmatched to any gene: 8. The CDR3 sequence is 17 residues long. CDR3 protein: CASSPRDYLGSYNEQFF. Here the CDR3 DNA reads TGTGCCAGCTCACCCCGGGACTACCTCGGCTCCTACAATGAGCAGTTCTTC.

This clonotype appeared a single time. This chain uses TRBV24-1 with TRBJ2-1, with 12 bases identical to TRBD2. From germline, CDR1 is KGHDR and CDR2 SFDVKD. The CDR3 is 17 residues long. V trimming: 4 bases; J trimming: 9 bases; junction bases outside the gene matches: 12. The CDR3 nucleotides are TGTGCCACCAGTGACAGCGGTACTAGCGGGAGGAGCGGTGAGCAGTTCTTC. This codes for CATSDSGTSGRSGEQFF.

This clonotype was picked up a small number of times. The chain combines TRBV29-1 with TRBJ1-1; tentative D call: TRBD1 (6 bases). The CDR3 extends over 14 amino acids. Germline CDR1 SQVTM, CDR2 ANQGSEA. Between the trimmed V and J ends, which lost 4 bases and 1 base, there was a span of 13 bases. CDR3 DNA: TGCAGCGTTGGAGGGGGGGGCTGGAACACTGAAGCTTTCTTT. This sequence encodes CSVGGGGWNTEAFF. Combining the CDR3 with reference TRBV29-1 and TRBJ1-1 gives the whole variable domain SAVISQKPSRDICQRGTSLTIQCQVDSQVTMMFWYRQQPGQSLTLIATANQGSEATYESGFVIDKFPISRPNLTFSTLTVSNMSPEDSSIYLCSVGGGGWNTEAFFGQGTRLTVV.

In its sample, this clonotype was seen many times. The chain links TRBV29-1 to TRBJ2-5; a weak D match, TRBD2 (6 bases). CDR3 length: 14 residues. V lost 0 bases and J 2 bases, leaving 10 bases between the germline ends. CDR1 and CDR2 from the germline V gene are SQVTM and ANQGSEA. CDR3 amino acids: CSVEDHGLQETQYF. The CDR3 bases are TGCAGCGTTGAAGATCATGGACTACAAGAGACCCAGTACTTC.

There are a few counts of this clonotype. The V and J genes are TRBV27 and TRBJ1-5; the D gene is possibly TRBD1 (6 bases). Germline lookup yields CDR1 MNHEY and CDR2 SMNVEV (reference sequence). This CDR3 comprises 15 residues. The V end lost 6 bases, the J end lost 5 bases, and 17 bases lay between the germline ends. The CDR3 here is CASSTLGGDYQPQHF. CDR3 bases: TGTGCCAGCAGCACCTTGGGGGGCGATTATCAGCCCCAGCATTTT.

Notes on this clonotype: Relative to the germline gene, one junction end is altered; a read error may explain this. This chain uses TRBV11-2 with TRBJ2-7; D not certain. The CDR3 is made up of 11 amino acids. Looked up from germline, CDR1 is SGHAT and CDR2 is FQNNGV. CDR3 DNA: TGTGCCAGCAGGTTAGACAACGAGCAGTACTTC. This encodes CASRLDNEQYF. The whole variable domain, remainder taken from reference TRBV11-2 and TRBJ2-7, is EAGVAQSPRYKIIEKRQSVAFWCNPISGHATLYWYQQILGQGPKLLIQFQNNGVVDDSQLPKDRFSAERLKGVDSTLKIQPAKLEDSAVYLCASRLDNEQYFGPGTRLTVT.

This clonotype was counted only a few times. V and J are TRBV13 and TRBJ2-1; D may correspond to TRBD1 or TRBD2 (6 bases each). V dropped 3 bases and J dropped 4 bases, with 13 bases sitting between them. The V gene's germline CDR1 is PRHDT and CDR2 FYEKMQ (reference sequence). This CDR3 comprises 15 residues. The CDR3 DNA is TGTGCCAGCAGCTTCTTTGGGGGGCTATACAATGAGCAGTTCTTC. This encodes CASSFFGGLYNEQFF.

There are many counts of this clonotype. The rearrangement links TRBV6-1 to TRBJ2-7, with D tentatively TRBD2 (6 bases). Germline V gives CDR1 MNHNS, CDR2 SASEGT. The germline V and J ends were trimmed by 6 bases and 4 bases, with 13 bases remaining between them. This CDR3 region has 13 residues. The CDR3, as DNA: TGTGCCAGCAGGTCCGCCGGGGGATACGAGCAGTACTTC. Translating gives CASRSAGGYEQYF.

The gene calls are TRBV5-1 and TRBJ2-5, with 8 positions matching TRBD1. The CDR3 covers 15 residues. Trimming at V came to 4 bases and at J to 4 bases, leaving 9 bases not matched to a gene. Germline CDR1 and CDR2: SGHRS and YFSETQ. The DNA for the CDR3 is TGCGCCAGCAGCCCTCGGACAGGGAAGGGAGAGACCCAGTACTTC. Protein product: CASSPRTGKGETQYF.

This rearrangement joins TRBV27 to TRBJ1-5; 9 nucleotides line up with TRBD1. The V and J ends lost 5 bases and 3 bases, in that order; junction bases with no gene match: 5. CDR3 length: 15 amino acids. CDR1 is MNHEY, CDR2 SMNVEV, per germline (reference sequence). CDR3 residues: CASSQTGGHNQPQHF. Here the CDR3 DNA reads TGTGCCAGCAGTCAGACAGGGGGACACAATCAGCCCCAGCATTTT.

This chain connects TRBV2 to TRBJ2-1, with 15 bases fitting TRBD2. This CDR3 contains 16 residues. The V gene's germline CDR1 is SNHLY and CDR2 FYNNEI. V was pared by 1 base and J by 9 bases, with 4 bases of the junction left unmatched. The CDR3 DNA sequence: TGTGCCAGCAGTGAAGGTCGGACTAGCGGGGGGGTTGAGCAGTTCTTC. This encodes CASSEGRTSGGVEQFF.

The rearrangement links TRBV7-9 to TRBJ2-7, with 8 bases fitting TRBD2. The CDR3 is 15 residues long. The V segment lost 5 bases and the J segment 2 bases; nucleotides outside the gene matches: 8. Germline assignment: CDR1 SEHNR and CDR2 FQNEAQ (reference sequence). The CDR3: CASSGGSGRTYEQYF. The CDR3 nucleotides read TGTGCCAGCAGCGGTGGGAGCGGGAGAACCTACGAGCAGTACTTC.

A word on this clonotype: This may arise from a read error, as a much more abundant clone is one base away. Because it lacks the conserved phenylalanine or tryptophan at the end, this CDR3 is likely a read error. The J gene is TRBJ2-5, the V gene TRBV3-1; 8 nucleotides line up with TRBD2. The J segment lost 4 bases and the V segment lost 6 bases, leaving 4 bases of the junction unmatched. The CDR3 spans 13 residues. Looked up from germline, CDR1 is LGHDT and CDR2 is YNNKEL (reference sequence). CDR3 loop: CASRERGRETQYL. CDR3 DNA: TGTGCCAGCAGGGAGCGGGGGCGAGAGACCCAGTACCTC.

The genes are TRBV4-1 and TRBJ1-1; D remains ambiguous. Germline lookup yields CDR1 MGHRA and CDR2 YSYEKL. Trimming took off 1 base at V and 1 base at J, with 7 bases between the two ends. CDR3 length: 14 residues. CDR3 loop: CASSQVGPNTEAFF. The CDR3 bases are TGCGCCAGCAGCCAAGTTGGGCCGAACACTGAAGCTTTCTTT.

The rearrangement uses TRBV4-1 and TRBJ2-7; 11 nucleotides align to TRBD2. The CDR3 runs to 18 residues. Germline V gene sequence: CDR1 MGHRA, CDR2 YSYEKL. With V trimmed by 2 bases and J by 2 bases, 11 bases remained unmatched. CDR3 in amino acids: CASSQQAPQTSGTYEQYF. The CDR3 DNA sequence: TGCGCCAGCAGCCAACAGGCCCCCCAGACTAGCGGGACCTACGAGCAGTACTTC.

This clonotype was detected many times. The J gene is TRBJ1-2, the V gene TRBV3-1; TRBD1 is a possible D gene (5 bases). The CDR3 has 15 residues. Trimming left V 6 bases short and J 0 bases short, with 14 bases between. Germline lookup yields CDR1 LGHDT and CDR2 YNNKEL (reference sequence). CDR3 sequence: CASSYGHSTNYGYTF. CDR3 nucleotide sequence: TGTGCCAGCAGTTATGGACACTCGACTAACTATGGCTACACCTTC.

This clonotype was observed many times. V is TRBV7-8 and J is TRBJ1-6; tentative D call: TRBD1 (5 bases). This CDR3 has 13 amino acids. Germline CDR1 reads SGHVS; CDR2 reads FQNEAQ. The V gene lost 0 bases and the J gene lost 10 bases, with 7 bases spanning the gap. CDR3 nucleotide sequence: TGTGCCAGCAGCTTAGCTAAGGGGTCACCCCTCCACTTT. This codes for CASSLAKGSPLHF.

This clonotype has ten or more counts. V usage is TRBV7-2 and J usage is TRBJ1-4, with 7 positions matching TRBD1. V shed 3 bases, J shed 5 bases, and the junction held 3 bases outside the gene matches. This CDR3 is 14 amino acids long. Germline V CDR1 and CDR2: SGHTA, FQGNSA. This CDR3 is CASSFDRENEKLFF. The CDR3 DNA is TGTGCCAGCAGCTTCGACAGGGAGAATGAAAAACTGTTTTTT.

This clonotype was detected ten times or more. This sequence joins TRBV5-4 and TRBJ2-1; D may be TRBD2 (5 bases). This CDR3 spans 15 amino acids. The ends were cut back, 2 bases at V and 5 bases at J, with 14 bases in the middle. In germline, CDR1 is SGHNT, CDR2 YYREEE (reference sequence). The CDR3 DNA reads TGTGCCAGCAGCTTTGCAACTACTAGAGACAATGAGCAGTTCTTC. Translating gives CASSFATTRDNEQFF.